The T cell receptor (beta chain) described here comes from a study of T cell responses to AZD1222 COVID-19 vaccine. About the research overall: Researchers grouped second doses given at about 4 or about 12 weeks into one pool.

Between the trimmed V and J ends, which lost 0 bases and 6 bases, there was a span of 20 bases. The CDR3 consists of 17 residues. Germline lookup yields CDR1 LGHNA and CDR2 YSLEER. General study results and limits: Spike-specific TCR breadth and depth grew following two AZD1222 doses.

Remarks on this clone: The antigen is undetermined.

Sequencing used immunoSEQ multiplex PCR; TCRdb keeps in-frame clones, though not all of them. The repertoire holds under 200,000 clones, with 94% as singletons. The input for sequencing was peripheral blood, taken on day 0 of AZD1222 vaccination. The source is an adult in good health. The chain employs TRBV4-3 and TRBJ1-2; D gene ambiguous. DNA for the CDR3: TGCGCCAGCAGCCAAGATAGGAGGAGCTTAATCTGGGATGGCTACACCTTC. Amino acid sequence: CASSQDRRSLIWDGYTF.